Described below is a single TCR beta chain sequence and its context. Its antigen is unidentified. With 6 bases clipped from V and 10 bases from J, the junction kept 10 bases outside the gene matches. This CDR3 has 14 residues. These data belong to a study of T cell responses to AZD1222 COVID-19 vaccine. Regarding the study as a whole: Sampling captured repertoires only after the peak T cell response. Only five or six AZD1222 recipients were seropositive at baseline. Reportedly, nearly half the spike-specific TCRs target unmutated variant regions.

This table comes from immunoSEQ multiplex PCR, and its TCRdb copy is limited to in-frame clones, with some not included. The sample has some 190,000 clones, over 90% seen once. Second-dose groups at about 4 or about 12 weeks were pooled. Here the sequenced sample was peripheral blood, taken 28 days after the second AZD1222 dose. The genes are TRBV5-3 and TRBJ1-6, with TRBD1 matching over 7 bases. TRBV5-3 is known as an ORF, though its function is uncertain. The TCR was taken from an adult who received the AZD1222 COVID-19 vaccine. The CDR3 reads CARKPGDSGSPLHF. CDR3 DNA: TGTGCCAGAAAACCGGGGGACAGCGGATCACCCCTCCACTTT.